This TCR beta chain originates from a study of CD8 T cells in ankylosing spondylitis (dated by TCRdb to about 2017). Some background on the complete study: T cell receptor beta repertoires were profiled in healthy donors and ankylosing spondylitis patients so that disease-linked TCR variants could be found. The full study cohort was made up of about 24 ankylosing spondylitis patients and 108 healthy donors. Samples of peripheral blood were taken, and for ankylosing spondylitis patients, synovial fluid was collected as well. The study at large found these results: The disease-linked clones had a CD8+ phenotype and were found at relatively low frequencies in peripheral blood. According to the report, matched synovial fluid samples from ankylosing spondylitis patients were significantly enriched for the disease-linked clones. Blood from ankylosing spondylitis patients appeared to be characterized by a TCR beta motif composed of about eight highly homologous amino acid variants. Some motif variants had previously been reported in the synovial fluid and blood of reactive arthritis patients, which suggests shared mechanisms of disease initiation.

There are 15 amino acids in the CDR3, from cysteine to phenylalanine inclusive. Only CDR3 DNA is held: 45 bases, read in frame from base 1. CDR1 and CDR2, looked up from the germline V gene, are SGHTA and FQGNSA. At the junction V is shortened by 1 base and J by 3 bases, with 12 bases in between. Comments on this clonotype: Which antigen it targets is not known. No qualities accompany the bases; no much larger clone lies one base away.

Sequencing used an Illumina HiSeq 2500. Quantitative 5'-RACE with molecular barcodes was the method used to prepare the TCR beta libraries. As for the original processing: To identify disease-linked TCR variants, a new computational method was used, one built on a probabilistic model of VDJ rearrangement. The public reads were reanalyzed by TCRdb: fastp trimming at Q25, MiXCR alignment, in-frame beta chains only. Rows with one shared CDR3 protein collapse into an entry with the most common genes and DNA. TCRdb assigned the V and J calls; the authors' analysis was not used. The table for this sample lists 300,000 to 400,000 distinct CDR3 sequences; approximately 20% of them were counted only once. The top ten constitute approximately 15% of the sample.

The rearrangement combines TRBV7-2 with TRBJ1-1; the D gene is perhaps TRBD1, on 6 matching bases. Sequenced material: blood, either unsorted or a sorted T cell fraction (not recorded which). This clonotype was obtained from a male donor with ankylosing spondylitis. The CDR3 is CASSLVVGADTEAFF. The sequence in DNA is TGTGCCAGCAGCTTAGTTGTGGGGGCTGACACTGAAGCTTTCTTT.